Below are 17 T cell receptor beta chains sequenced from a single sample in a study of OX40 agonist ivuxolimab in advanced cancers. The repertoire was sequenced with immunoSEQ multiplex PCR; TCRdb's copy has only in-frame clones and lacks some. The repertoire holds 95,000 to 150,000 clones, 85% to 90% seen once, with around 0.57% in the top ten. The specimen was CD4+ or CD8+ T cells sorted from blood, collected in a trial of the OX40 agonist ivuxolimab. These receptors all stem from an adult with an advanced solid tumor such as melanoma, head and neck, liver or kidney cancer.

The V gene is TRBV4-3, the J gene TRBJ1-6; 7 nucleotides agree with TRBD1. This CDR3 has 16 amino acids. V lost 3 bases to trimming and J lost 14 bases; unmatched junction nucleotides: 16. The germline V gene has CDR1 LGHNA and CDR2 YSLEER. CDR3 loop: CASSQEHRGAAFTLHF. As DNA, the CDR3 is TGCGCCAGCAGCCAGGAGCACAGGGGCGCAGCATTCACCCTCCACTTT.

The chain couples TRBV9 to TRBJ2-7, with 10 nucleotides matching TRBD2. CDR1 and CDR2 from the germline V gene are SGDLS and YYNGEE. This CDR3 contains 16 residues. The V gene end was trimmed by 0 bases and the J gene end by 2 bases; junction bases not matched to a gene: 5. CDR3 sequence reads: CASSVGSSGGAYEQYF. The CDR3 nucleotides are TGTGCCAGCAGCGTAGGGTCGAGCGGGGGGGCCTACGAGCAGTACTTC.

This clone was seen more than once but under ten times. The chain joins TRBV19 to TRBJ1-3; D not resolved. The CDR3 length is 15 residues. Trimming took 6 bases from V and 4 from J, leaving 16 bases between them. From germline, CDR1 is LNHDA and CDR2 SQIVND (reference sequence). CDR3 sequence: CASRPDFGGGNTIYF. Here the CDR3 DNA reads TGTGCCAGTAGGCCAGATTTTGGTGGCGGAAACACCATATATTTT.

This clone was detected only once. The V call is TRBV6-5, the J call TRBJ2-2, with TRBD1 matching 7 bases. The CDR3 has 15 residues. With 10 bases clipped from V and 1 base from J, the junction kept 9 bases outside the gene matches. Germline loops: CDR1 MNHEY, CDR2 SVGAGI. CDR3 sequence reads: CATYATGENTGELFF. In nucleotides, the CDR3 is TGTGCCACCTACGCAACAGGGGAGAACACCGGGGAGCTGTTTTTT.

This chain links TRBV19 with TRBJ1-6; 9 bases line up with TRBD1. After removal of 5 bases from V and 9 bases from J, the junction contained 5 bases not matched to a gene. Per the germline V gene, CDR1 is LNHDA and CDR2 is SQIVND (reference sequence). CDR3 length: 14 amino acids. The CDR3 loop is CASSPGQGLSPLHF. The CDR3 nucleotides are TGTGCCAGTAGTCCGGGACAGGGTCTTTCACCCCTCCACTTT.

This rearrangement joins TRBV28 to TRBJ2-7; no reliable D call. Germline CDR1 and CDR2: MDHEN and SYDVKM. V shed 5 bases and J shed 2 bases, with 7 bases lying between them. The CDR3 is made up of 12 amino acids. CDR3 protein: CASSLSTYEQYF. CDR3 sequence (DNA): TGTGCCAGCAGTCTCTCTACCTACGAGCAGTACTTC.

J is TRBJ2-3 and V is TRBV7-9; 7 positions agree with TRBD2. The trim removed 5 bases at V and 0 bases at J, leaving 8 bases unmatched. CDR1 is SEHNR, CDR2 FQNEAQ, per germline (reference sequence). The CDR3 loop spans 16 amino acids. The CDR3 DNA sequence: TGTGCCAGCAGCCCCACTAGCGCTCAGAGCACAGATACGCAGTATTTT. Protein sequence: CASSPTSAQSTDTQYF.

The J gene is TRBJ2-7, the V gene TRBV7-9; TRBD1 is a possible D gene (6 bases). The germline V gene has CDR1 SEHNR and CDR2 FQNEAQ (reference sequence). The CDR3 covers 13 residues. The germline V and J ends were trimmed by 6 bases and 6 bases, with 15 bases remaining between them. CDR3 sequence (DNA): TGTGCCAGCAGAAGTACAGGGCTCCCCGAGCAGTACTTC. This translates into CASRSTGLPEQYF.

The V and J genes are TRBV7-9 and TRBJ2-7, with 8 bases lining up with TRBD1. The ends lost 4 bases at V and 3 bases at J; junction bases unmatched: 11. The CDR3 length is 16 residues. The V gene's germline CDR1 is SEHNR and CDR2 FQNEAQ (reference sequence). The CDR3 here is CASSSHRGSAFYEQYF. As DNA, the CDR3 is TGTGCCAGCAGCTCCCACAGGGGGAGCGCGTTCTACGAGCAGTACTTC.

This clone appeared a few times. The rearrangement uses TRBV6-5 and TRBJ2-1, with D uncertain. CDR1 MNHEY and CDR2 SVGAGI come from the germline V gene. The CDR3 extends over 13 amino acids. V was clipped by 1 base and J by 5 bases, with 6 bases between them. The CDR3 loop is CASSYYLNNEQFF. CDR3 bases: TGTGCCAGCAGTTACTATCTGAACAATGAGCAGTTCTTC.

The rearrangement links TRBV6-4 to TRBJ1-2, with 10 bases lining up with TRBD1. The germline CDR1 and CDR2 sequences are MRHNA and SNTAGT. CDR3 length: 17 amino acids. Unmatched junction bases numbered 8, after V lost 3 bases and J lost 1 base. The CDR3 here is CASSERSGTGDNYGYTF. In nucleotides, the CDR3 is TGTGCCAGCAGTGAACGCAGCGGGACAGGGGATAACTATGGCTACACCTTC.

CDR3 residues: CASSFGTGGPYGYTF. CDR3 bases: TGTGCCAGTAGCTTCGGGACAGGGGGACCCTATGGCTACACCTTC. The chain couples TRBV19 to TRBJ1-2; TRBD1 agrees at 11 bases. V gave up 6 bases and J gave up 4 bases; unmatched junction bases: 7. CDR3 size: 15 residues. Germline CDR1 is LNHDA and CDR2 is SQIVND (reference sequence).

The chain combines TRBV7-2 with TRBJ1-5; D is uncertain. The CDR3 contains 15 residues. The germline gives CDR1 SGHTA, CDR2 FQGNSA. Trimming cost V 1 base and J 5 bases, with 12 bases left between them. The DNA of the CDR3 is TGTGCCAGCAGCTTAGAAAACAGAAAGGATCAGCCCCAGCATTTT. Amino acid sequence: CASSLENRKDQPQHF.

The rearrangement uses TRBV10-2 and TRBJ1-1; D remains unclear. V was pared by 3 bases and J by 2 bases, with 4 bases between. Germline CDR1 WSHSY, CDR2 SAAADI. The CDR3 runs to 12 residues. The CDR3 DNA follows: TGCGCCAGCAGTGAAGGCAACACTGAAGCTTTCTTT. As protein: CASSEGNTEAFF.

The CDR3 nucleotides are TGTGCCAGCGGCATTGAGGGGGGGCCCTACAATGAGCAGTTCTTC. The encoded protein is CASGIEGGPYNEQFF. V gene TRBV6-4 combines with J gene TRBJ2-1; D perhaps matches TRBD2 (7 bases). The CDR3 is 15 amino acids. V gave up 8 bases and J gave up 2 bases, with 16 bases separating them. Germline V gene lookup returns CDR1 MRHNA and CDR2 SNTAGT.

The chain is built from TRBV7-2 and TRBJ1-1, with a weak D call TRBD1 (5 bases). Germline CDR1 and CDR2: SGHTA and FQGNSA. V shed 3 bases and J shed 6 bases, with 17 bases lying between them. This CDR3 has 15 residues. The CDR3 reads CASSFAQGRNPEAFF. The CDR3 DNA is TGTGCCAGCAGCTTCGCCCAGGGAAGGAATCCTGAAGCTTTCTTT.

V usage is TRBV5-1 and J usage is TRBJ1-1; 7 nucleotides match TRBD1. V lost 0 bases to trimming and J lost 3 bases; unmatched junction nucleotides: 2. Germline assignment: CDR1 SGHRS and CDR2 YFSETQ. The CDR3 loop spans 14 amino acids. The CDR3 nucleotides are TGCGCCAGCAGCTTGGTGCAGGGGGACACTGAAGCTTTCTTT. It specifies CASSLVQGDTEAFF.